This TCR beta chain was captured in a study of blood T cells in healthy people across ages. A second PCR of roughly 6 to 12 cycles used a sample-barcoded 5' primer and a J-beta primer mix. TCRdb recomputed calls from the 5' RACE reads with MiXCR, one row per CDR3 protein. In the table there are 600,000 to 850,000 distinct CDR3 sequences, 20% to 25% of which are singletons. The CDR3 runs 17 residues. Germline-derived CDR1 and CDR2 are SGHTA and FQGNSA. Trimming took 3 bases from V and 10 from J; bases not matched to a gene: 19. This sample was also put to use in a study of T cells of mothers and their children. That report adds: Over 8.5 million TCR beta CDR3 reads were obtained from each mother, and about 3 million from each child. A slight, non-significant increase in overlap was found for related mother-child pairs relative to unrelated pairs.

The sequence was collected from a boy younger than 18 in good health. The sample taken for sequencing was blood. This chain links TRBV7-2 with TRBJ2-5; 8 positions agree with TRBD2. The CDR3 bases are TGTGCCAGCAGCTTTCCCCAAGCGGGGGCCGGTTTATGGTTCCAGTACTTC. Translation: CASSFPQAGAGLWFQYF.